Sequencing of this TCR beta chain was carried out in a study of radiation and T cells in renal cell carcinoma. Points from the study as a whole: Top tumor clonotypes rose in blood 2 weeks post-radiation, then contracted.

Indicated time point: baseline pretreatment blood. As to treatment: 15 Gy SBRT to primary tumor, nephrectomy 4 weeks later. Measured with immunoSEQ multiplex PCR; TCRdb has only the in-frame clones, and not every one. Here the sample spans about 59,000 clones, 65% to 85% being singletons. V lost 2 bases and J 1 base, leaving 9 bases between the germline ends. The CDR3 consists of 15 residues. Germline CDR1 SGHRS, CDR2 YFSETQ. As to this clone: The antigen remains unidentified.

The TCR was taken from a man aged 55 to 70 with renal cell carcinoma. This specimen consisted of blood, obtained from a patient whose treatment included radiotherapy and nephrectomy. This rearrangement joins TRBV5-1 to TRBJ2-2; tentatively, D is TRBD1 (6 bases). The CDR3 region is CASSLSGENTGELFF. The CDR3, as DNA: TGCGCCAGCAGCTTATCAGGGGAGAACACCGGGGAGCTGTTTTTT.